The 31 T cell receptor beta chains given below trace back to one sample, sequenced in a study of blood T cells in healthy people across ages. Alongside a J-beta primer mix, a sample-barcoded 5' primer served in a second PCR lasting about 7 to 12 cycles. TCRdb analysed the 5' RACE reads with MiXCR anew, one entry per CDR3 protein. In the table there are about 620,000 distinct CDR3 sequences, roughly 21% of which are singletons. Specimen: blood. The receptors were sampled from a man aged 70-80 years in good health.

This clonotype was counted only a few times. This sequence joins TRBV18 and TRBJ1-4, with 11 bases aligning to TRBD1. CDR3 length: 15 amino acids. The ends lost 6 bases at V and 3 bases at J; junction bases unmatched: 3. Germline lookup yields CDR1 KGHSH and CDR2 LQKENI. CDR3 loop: CASSGTGGANEKLFF. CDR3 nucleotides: TGTGCCAGCTCCGGGACAGGGGGAGCTAATGAAAAACTGTTTTTT.

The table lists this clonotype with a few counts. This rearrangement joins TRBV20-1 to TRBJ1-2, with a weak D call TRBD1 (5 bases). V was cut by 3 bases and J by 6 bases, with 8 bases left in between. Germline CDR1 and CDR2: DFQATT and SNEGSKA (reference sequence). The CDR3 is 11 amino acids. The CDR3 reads CSASEGNGYTF. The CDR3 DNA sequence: TGCAGTGCTAGCGAGGGGAATGGCTACACCTTC.

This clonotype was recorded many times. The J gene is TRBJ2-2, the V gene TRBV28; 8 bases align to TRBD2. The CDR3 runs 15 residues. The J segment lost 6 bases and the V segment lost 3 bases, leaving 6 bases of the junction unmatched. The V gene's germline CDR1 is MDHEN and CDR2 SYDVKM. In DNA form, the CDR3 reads TGTGCCAGCAGTTTCCCCGGGGGGGGTCCCGGGGAGCTGTTTTTT. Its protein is CASSFPGGGPGELFF.

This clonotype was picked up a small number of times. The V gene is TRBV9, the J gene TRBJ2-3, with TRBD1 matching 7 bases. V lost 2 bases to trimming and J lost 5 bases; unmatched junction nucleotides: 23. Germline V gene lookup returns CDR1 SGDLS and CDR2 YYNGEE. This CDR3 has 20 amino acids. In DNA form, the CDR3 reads TGTGCCAGCAGCGTCCAACCCTCGAGGGGACAGCCTACGCACGGAGATACGCAGTATTTT. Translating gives CASSVQPSRGQPTHGDTQYF.

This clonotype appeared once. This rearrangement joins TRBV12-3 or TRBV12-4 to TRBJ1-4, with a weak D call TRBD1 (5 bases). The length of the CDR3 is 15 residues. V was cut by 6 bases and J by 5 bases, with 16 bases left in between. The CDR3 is CASRNRDGGNEKLFF. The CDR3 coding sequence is TGTGCCAGCAGAAACCGGGACGGGGGGAATGAAAAACTGTTTTTT.

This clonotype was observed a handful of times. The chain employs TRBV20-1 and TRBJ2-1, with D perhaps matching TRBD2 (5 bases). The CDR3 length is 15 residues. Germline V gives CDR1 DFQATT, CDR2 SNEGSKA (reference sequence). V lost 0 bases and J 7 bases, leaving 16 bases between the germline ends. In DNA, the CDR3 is TGCAGTGCTAGAGATGGGCGGGTCGCGGCAAATGAGCAGTTCTTC. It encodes CSARDGRVAANEQFF.

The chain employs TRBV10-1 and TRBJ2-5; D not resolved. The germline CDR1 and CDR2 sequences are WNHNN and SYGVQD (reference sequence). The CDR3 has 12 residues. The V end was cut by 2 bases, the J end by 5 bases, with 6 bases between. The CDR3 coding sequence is TGCGCCAGCAGTGAGGACGGTGAGACCCAGTACTTC. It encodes CASSEDGETQYF.

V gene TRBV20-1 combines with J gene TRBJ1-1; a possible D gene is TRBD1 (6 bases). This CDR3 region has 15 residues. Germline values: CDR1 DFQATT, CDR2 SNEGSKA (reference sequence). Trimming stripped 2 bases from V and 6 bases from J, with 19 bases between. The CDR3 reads CSARSPAGAPSEAFF. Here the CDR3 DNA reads TGCAGTGCTAGATCCCCAGCAGGGGCACCGTCTGAAGCTTTCTTT.

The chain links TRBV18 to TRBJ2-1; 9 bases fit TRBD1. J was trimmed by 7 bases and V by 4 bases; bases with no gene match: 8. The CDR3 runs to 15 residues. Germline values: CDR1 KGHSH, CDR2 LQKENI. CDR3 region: CASSQTGTGRNEQFF. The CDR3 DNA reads TGTGCCAGCTCACAAACCGGGACAGGGAGGAATGAGCAGTTCTTC.

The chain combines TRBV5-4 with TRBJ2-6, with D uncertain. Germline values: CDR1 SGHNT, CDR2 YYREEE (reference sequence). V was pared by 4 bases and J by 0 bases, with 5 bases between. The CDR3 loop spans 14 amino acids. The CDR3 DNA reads TGTGCCAGCAGCAACAACTCTGGGGCCAACGTCCTGACTTTC. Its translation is CASSNNSGANVLTF.

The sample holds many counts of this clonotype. CDR3 amino acids: CSAPVGGTSTDTQYF. The CDR3 DNA reads TGCAGTGCCCCCGTCGGGGGAACGAGCACAGATACGCAGTATTTT. The J gene is TRBJ2-3, the V gene TRBV20-1; the D gene is possibly TRBD2 (6 bases). This CDR3 has 15 amino acids. With 6 bases removed from V and 0 bases from J, the gap between germline ends came to 16 bases. Germline V CDR1 and CDR2: DFQATT, SNEGSKA (reference sequence).

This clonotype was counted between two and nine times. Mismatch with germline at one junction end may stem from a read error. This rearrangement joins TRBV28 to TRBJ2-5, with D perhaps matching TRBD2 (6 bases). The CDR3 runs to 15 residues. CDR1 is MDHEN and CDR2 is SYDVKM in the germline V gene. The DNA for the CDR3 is TGTGCCAGCAACACCAAGTCCGCGGGAAAAGAGACCCGGTACTTC. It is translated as CASNTKSAGKETRYF.

Here the CDR3 reads CASSVRGLPGNTIYF. In DNA form, the CDR3 reads TGTGCCAGCAGCGTTCGGGGGCTCCCTGGAAACACCATATATTTT. The rearrangement joins TRBV9 to TRBJ1-3, with a weak D call TRBD1 (6 bases). The CDR3 length is 15 residues. CDR1 and CDR2 (germline): SGDLS, YYNGEE. V dropped 2 bases and J dropped 2 bases, with 11 bases sitting between them. Filled out from reference TRBV9 and TRBJ1-3, the complete variable domain reads DSGVTQTPKHLITATGQRVTLRCSPRSGDLSVYWYQQSLDQGLQFLIQYYNGEERAKGNILERFSAQQFPDLHSELNLSSLELGDSALYFCASSVRGLPGNTIYFGEGSWLTVV.

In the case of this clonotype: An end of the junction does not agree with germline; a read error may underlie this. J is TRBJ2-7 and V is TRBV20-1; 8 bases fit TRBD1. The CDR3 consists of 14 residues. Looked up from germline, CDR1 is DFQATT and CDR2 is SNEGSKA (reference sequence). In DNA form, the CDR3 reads TGCAGTACTAGACAGGGGAGTGTGTCCTACGAGCAGTACTTC. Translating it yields CSTRQGSVSYEQYF.

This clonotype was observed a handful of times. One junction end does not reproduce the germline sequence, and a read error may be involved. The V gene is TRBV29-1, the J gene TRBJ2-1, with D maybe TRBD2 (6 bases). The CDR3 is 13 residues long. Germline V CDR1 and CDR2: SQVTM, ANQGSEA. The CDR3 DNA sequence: TGCAGCGGCGGGGCGGGGAACTACAATGGGCAGTTCTTC. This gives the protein CSGGAGNYNGQFF.

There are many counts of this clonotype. The CDR3 DNA reads as TGTGCCACCTCCAGGACGGGGACAGGGATGGCAGATACGCAGTATTTT. Translation gives CATSRTGTGMADTQYF. The chain is built from TRBV24-1 and TRBJ2-3; 9 nucleotides match TRBD1. CDR1 is KGHDR and CDR2 is SFDVKD in the germline V gene. Germline trimming cut 9 bases from V and 4 bases from J; bases unmatched to any gene: 13. The CDR3 is 16 amino acids.

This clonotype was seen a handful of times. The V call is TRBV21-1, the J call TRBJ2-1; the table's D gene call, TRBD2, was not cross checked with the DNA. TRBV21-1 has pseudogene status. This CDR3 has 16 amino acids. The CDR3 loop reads CASSSWTRPLGNEQFF. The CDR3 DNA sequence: TGTGCCAGCAGCTCTTGGACTAGGCCCCTAGGGAATGAGCAGTTCTTC.

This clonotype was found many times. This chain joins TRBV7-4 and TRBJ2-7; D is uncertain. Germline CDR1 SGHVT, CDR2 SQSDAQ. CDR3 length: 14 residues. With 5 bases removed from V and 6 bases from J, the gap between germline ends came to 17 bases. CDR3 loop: CASSPPKRKGEQYF. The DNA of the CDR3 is TGTGCCAGCAGCCCGCCGAAGCGCAAGGGCGAGCAGTACTTC.

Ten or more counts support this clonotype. CDR3 DNA sequence: TGCGCCAGCAGCTTGGCAGCGGGACAGGGTACCTACGAGCAGTACTTC. As protein: CASSLAAGQGTYEQYF. The rearrangement uses TRBV5-1 and TRBJ2-7, with TRBD1 identical over 9 bases. Germline V gene data show CDR1 as SGHRS and CDR2 as YFSETQ. The CDR3 covers 16 residues. Trimming at V came to 0 bases and at J to 2 bases, leaving 6 bases not matched to a gene.

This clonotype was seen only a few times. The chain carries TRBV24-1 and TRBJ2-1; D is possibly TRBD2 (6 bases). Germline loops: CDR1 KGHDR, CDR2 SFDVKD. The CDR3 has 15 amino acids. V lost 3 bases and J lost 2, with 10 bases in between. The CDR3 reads CATSDAGLPYNEQFF. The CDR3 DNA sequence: TGTGCCACCAGTGATGCGGGACTGCCCTACAATGAGCAGTTCTTC.

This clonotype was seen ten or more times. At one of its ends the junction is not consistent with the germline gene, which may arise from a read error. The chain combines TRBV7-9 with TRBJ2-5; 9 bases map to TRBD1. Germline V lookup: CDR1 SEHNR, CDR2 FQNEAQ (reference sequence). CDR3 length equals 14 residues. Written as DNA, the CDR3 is TGCGCCAGCAGCAGAGGACAGGGGAGGGAGACCCAGTACTTC. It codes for CASSRGQGRETQYF.

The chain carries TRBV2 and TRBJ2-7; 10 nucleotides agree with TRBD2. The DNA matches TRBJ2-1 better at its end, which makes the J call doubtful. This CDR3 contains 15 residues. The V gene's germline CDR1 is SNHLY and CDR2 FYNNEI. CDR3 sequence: CASSEFLAGVNEQFF. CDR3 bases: TGTGCCAGCAGTGAATTTCTAGCGGGAGTCAATGAGCAGTTCTTC.

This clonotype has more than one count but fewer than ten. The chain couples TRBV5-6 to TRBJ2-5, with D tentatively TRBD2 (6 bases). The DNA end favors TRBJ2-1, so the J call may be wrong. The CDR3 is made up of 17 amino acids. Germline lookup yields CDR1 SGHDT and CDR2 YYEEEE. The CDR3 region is CASSRVGSLASDNEQFF. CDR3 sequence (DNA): TGTGCCAGCAGCCGAGTCGGGAGTCTAGCGAGTGACAATGAGCAGTTCTTC.

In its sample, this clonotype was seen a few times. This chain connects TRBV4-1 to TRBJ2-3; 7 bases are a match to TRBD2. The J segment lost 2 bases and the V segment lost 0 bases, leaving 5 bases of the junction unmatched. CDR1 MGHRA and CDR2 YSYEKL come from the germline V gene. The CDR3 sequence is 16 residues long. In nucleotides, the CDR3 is TGCGCCAGCAGCCAAGATCCTAGCGGCGACACAGATACGCAGTATTTT. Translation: CASSQDPSGDTDTQYF.

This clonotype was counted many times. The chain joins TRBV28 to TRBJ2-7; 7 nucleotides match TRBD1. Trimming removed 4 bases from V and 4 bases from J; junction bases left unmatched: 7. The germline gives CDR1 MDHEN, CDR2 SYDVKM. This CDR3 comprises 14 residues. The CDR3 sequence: CASSSPGQIYEQYF. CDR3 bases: TGTGCCAGCAGTTCTCCGGGACAGATTTACGAGCAGTACTTC.

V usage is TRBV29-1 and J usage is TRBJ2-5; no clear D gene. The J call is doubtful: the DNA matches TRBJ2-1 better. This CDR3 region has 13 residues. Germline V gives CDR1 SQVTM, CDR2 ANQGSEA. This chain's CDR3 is CSASGLDGNEQFF. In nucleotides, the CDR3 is TGCAGCGCCTCCGGTCTAGATGGGAATGAGCAGTTCTTC.

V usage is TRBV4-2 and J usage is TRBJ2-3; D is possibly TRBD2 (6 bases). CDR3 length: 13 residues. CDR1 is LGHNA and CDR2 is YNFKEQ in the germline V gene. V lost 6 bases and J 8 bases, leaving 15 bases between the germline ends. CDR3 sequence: CASRTGESGTQYF. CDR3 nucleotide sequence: TGTGCCAGCAGGACGGGAGAGTCAGGTACGCAGTATTTT.

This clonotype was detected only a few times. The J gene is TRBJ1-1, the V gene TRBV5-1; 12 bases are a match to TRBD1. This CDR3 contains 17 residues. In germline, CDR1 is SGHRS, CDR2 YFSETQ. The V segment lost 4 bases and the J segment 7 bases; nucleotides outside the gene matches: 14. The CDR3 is CASSPGTGQGAGGEAFF. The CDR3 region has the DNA TGCGCCAGCAGCCCGGGGACGGGACAGGGGGCAGGAGGTGAAGCTTTCTTT.

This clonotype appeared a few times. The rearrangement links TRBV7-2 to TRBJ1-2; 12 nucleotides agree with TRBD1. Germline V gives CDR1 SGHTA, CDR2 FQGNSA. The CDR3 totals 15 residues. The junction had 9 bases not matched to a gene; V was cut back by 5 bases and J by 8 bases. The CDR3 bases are TGTGCCAGCAGCACTGGGACAGGGGGCGCGAGAGGCTACACCTTC. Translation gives CASSTGTGGARGYTF.

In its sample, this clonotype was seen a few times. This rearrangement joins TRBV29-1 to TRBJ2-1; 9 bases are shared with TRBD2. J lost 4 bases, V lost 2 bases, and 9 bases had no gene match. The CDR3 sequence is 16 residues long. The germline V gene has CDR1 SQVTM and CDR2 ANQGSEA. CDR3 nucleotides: TGCAGCGTTGAATCAACGCGGGAGGGGGTTTACAATGAGCAGTTCTTC. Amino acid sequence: CSVESTREGVYNEQFF.

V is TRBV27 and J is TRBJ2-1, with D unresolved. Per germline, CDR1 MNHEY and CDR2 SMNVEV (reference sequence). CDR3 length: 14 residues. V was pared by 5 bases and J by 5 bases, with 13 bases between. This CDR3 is CASSRLGSNNEQFF. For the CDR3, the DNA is TGTGCCAGCAGTCGCCTAGGGTCCAACAATGAGCAGTTCTTC.